These 29 T cell receptor beta chains were all obtained from the same sample, sequenced in a study of blood T cell repertoires in COVID-19. Libraries were prepared by immunoSEQ multiplex PCR; TCRdb keeps only in-frame clonotypes and omits some of them. The sample consists of under 200,000 clones, 87% of them appearing once. Sequenced input: peripheral blood. The receptors shown here come from a man aged 55 to 70 with active or convalescent COVID-19.

This rearrangement joins TRBV11-2 to TRBJ1-5; 8 bases agree with TRBD1. This CDR3 is built from 14 residues. The V gene's germline CDR1 is SGHAT and CDR2 FQNNGV. J was trimmed by 3 bases and V by 4 bases; bases with no gene match: 2. The CDR3 DNA is TGTGCCAGCAGCTCGGACAGGGTCAATCAGCCCCAGCATTTT. This gives the protein CASSSDRVNQPQHF. The whole variable domain, filled in from reference TRBV11-2 and TRBJ1-5, reads EAGVAQSPRYKIIEKRQSVAFWCNPISGHATLYWYQQILGQGPKLLIQFQNNGVVDDSQLPKDRFSAERLKGVDSTLKIQPAKLEDSAVYLCASSSDRVNQPQHFGDGTRLSIL.

The chain recombines TRBV19 with TRBJ1-2; D is ambiguous. Germline-derived CDR1 and CDR2 are LNHDA and SQIVND (reference sequence). This CDR3 has 13 amino acids. V lost 1 base and J 2 bases, leaving 5 bases between the germline ends. The CDR3 coding sequence is TGTGCCAGTAGTATAGCCCAGAACTATGGCTACACCTTC. Its translation: CASSIAQNYGYTF. The full variable domain, rest sourced from reference TRBV19 and TRBJ1-2, is DGGITQSPKYLFRKEGQNVTLSCEQNLNHDAMYWYRQDPGQGLRLIYYSQIVNDFQKGDIAEGYSVSREKKESFPLTVTSAQKNPTAFYLCASSIAQNYGYTFGSGTRLTVV.

The chain links TRBV19 to TRBJ1-1, with 8 nucleotides matching TRBD1. Germline V gene lookup returns CDR1 LNHDA and CDR2 SQIVND (reference sequence). This CDR3 is built from 15 residues. The J segment lost 4 bases and the V segment lost 3 bases, leaving 7 bases of the junction unmatched. This CDR3 is CASSMAQGAGTEAFF. The CDR3 DNA is TGTGCCAGTAGTATGGCTCAGGGGGCCGGCACTGAAGCTTTCTTT.

The chain uses TRBV24-1 and TRBJ2-3; 8 positions agree with TRBD2. Trimming cost V 3 bases and J 4 bases; bases outside gene matches: 5. CDR3 size: 15 residues. CDR1 KGHDR and CDR2 SFDVKD come from the germline V gene. CDR3 residues: CATSDAGGVADTQYF. The CDR3, as DNA: TGTGCCACCAGTGATGCCGGGGGGGTCGCAGATACGCAGTATTTT.

This clone was seen just once. V gene TRBV9 combines with J gene TRBJ1-3, with 10 bases aligning to TRBD1. V gave up 0 bases and J gave up 0 bases; unmatched junction bases: 6. CDR3 size: 18 residues. CDR1 is SGDLS and CDR2 is YYNGEE in the germline V gene. The CDR3 sequence is CASSVGKGQGTSGNTIYF. Written as DNA, the CDR3 is TGTGCCAGCAGCGTAGGGAAGGGACAGGGGACCTCTGGAAACACCATATATTTT.

The gene calls are TRBV6-1 and TRBJ1-5, with 8 bases aligning to TRBD1. CDR3 size: 16 residues. J gave up 6 bases and V 2 bases, and 9 bases lay outside the gene matches. Germline CDR1 and CDR2: MNHNS and SASEGT. CDR3 region: CASSESWTGTGQPQHF. The CDR3 DNA reads TGTGCCAGCAGTGAAAGTTGGACAGGGACTGGTCAGCCCCAGCATTTT.

The chain combines TRBV19 with TRBJ1-1, with 9 bases that match TRBD1. The germline CDR1 and CDR2 sequences are LNHDA and SQIVND (reference sequence). V shed 5 bases and J 8 bases; nucleotides not matched to a gene: 6. CDR3 size: 13 residues. The CDR3 nucleotides read TGTGCCAGTAGTGTACAGGGGGCGGAGGAAGCTTTCTTT. Translated, it gives CASSVQGAEEAFF.

J is TRBJ1-3 and V is TRBV19; D gene ambiguous. This CDR3 is 13 amino acids long. The V and J ends lost 9 bases and 0 bases respectively, with 9 bases between them. The V gene's germline CDR1 is LNHDA and CDR2 SQIVND (reference sequence). CDR3 region: CASRSGSGNTIYF. Written as DNA, the CDR3 is TGTGCCAGCAGGAGCGGCTCTGGAAACACCATATATTTT.

This chain joins TRBV6-5 and TRBJ2-7; D is perhaps TRBD1 (6 bases). This CDR3 has 14 residues. Germline-derived CDR1 and CDR2 are MNHEY and SVGAGI. V was pared by 8 bases and J by 5 bases, with 19 bases between. CDR3 nucleotides: TGTGCCAGCCGATCCCTAGAGGGGACAAACGAGCAGTACTTC. This translates into CASRSLEGTNEQYF.

The chain links TRBV4-1 to TRBJ2-6; D perhaps matches TRBD1 (6 bases). Trimming removed 4 bases from V and 2 bases from J, with 12 bases in between. There are 16 residues in the CDR3. The germline gives CDR1 MGHRA, CDR2 YSYEKL. CDR3 bases: TGCGCCAGCAGCCGACAGGACGGGCCTGGGGCCAACGTCCTGACTTTC. Its translation is CASSRQDGPGANVLTF.

This chain uses TRBV2 with TRBJ1-6; possible D gene TRBD1, 5 bases. This CDR3 comprises 18 residues. CDR1 and CDR2 (germline): SNHLY, FYNNEI. Trimming shortened V by 0 bases and J by 14 bases, and 26 bases separated the two germline ends. The CDR3 loop is CASSEALQRGTRGITLHF. CDR3 DNA sequence: TGTGCCAGCAGTGAAGCGCTTCAACGGGGGACCCGGGGAATAACCCTCCACTTT.

V usage is TRBV30 and J usage is TRBJ1-2; a weak D match, TRBD1 (6 bases). This CDR3 is 13 amino acids long. Germline V gene sequence: CDR1 GTSNPN, CDR2 SVGIG (reference sequence). Trimming pared 1 base from V and 4 bases from J, leaving 10 bases between. The CDR3 here is CAWSATGGYGYTF. The CDR3 DNA follows: TGTGCCTGGAGTGCGACAGGTGGCTATGGCTACACCTTC.

This sequence joins TRBV7-9 and TRBJ1-2; D uncertain. V gave up 0 bases and J gave up 4 bases, with 12 bases separating them. Germline V gene sequence: CDR1 SEHNR, CDR2 FQNEAQ (reference sequence). The CDR3 length is 15 residues. CDR3 sequence: CASSLAREWGYGYTF. CDR3 DNA sequence: TGTGCCAGCAGCTTAGCGCGGGAGTGGGGCTATGGCTACACCTTC.

This clone appeared a single time. In DNA form, the CDR3 reads TGTGCCAGCAGCCAACGGGAAGGGTATCAGGACGAGCAGTACTTC. This translates into CASSQREGYQDEQYF. The chain combines TRBV3-1 (or the pseudogene TRBV3-2) with TRBJ2-7; tentative D call: TRBD2 (5 bases). In germline, CDR1 is LGHDT, CDR2 YNNKEL (reference sequence). With 2 bases removed from V and 5 bases from J, the gap between germline ends came to 16 bases. The CDR3 consists of 15 residues.

This chain uses TRBV21-1 with TRBJ2-7; TRBD1, as called in the table, went unchecked against the DNA. TRBV21-1 is a known pseudogene. The CDR3 extends over 16 amino acids. In DNA form, the CDR3 reads TGTGCCAGCAGCAAAACCAAAACAGGACCCTCCTACGAGCAGTACTTC. It codes for CASSKTKTGPSYEQYF.

The chain joins TRBV6-1 to TRBJ1-1; D remains unclear. The CDR3 length is 14 residues. Germline values: CDR1 MNHNS, CDR2 SASEGT. V was trimmed by 2 bases and J by 2 bases, leaving 9 bases between them. The CDR3 reads CASSEFGPNTEAFF. CDR3 nucleotide sequence: TGTGCCAGCAGTGAATTTGGGCCCAACACTGAAGCTTTCTTT.

The chain combines TRBV4-1 with TRBJ1-1; unclear D gene. This CDR3 region has 15 residues. The ends were cut back, 1 base at V and 2 bases at J, with 11 bases in the middle. Looked up from germline, CDR1 is MGHRA and CDR2 is YSYEKL. As DNA, the CDR3 is TGCGCCAGCAGCCAAGCCGAGACATTTAACACTGAAGCTTTCTTT. This gives the protein CASSQAETFNTEAFF.

The table lists this clone with a count of one. The chain is built from TRBV4-2 and TRBJ2-5, with 12 bases matching TRBD2. Looked up from germline, CDR1 is LGHNA and CDR2 is YNFKEQ. CDR3 length equals 15 residues. With V trimmed by 5 bases and J by 5 bases, 6 bases remained unmatched. The CDR3 is CASSTLAGGPETQYF. In DNA, the CDR3 is TGTGCCAGCAGCACCCTAGCGGGGGGGCCGGAGACCCAGTACTTC.

The J gene is TRBJ1-2, the V gene TRBV6-5; 9 bases align to TRBD1. The germline CDR1 and CDR2 sequences are MNHEY and SVGAGI. Trimming removed 6 bases from V and 5 bases from J; junction bases left unmatched: 10. The CDR3 has 15 amino acids. As DNA, the CDR3 is TGTGCCAGCAGCCTCCAGGGACAGGGACTATATGGCTACACCTTC. Encoded protein: CASSLQGQGLYGYTF.

The genes are TRBV7-2 and TRBJ2-3, with 13 bases aligning to TRBD2. The ends lost 4 bases at V and 4 bases at J; junction bases unmatched: 2. Germline V CDR1 and CDR2: SGHTA, FQGNSA. The CDR3 extends over 15 amino acids. CDR3 DNA sequence: TGTGCCAGCAGCTCACTAGCGGGGGGGCCAGATACGCAGTATTTT. Residues: CASSSLAGGPDTQYF.

The genes are TRBV11-2 and TRBJ1-5, with D tentatively TRBD1 (5 bases). Per the germline V gene, CDR1 is SGHAT and CDR2 is FQNNGV. Deletions cut 1 base from V and 7 bases from J, with 14 bases between. CDR3 length: 15 residues. CDR3 sequence reads: CASSLVGGAQQPQHF. DNA for the CDR3: TGTGCCAGCAGCTTAGTAGGTGGGGCCCAACAGCCCCAGCATTTT. The entire variable domain, with the rest obtained from reference TRBV11-2 and TRBJ1-5, is as follows: EAGVAQSPRYKIIEKRQSVAFWCNPISGHATLYWYQQILGQGPKLLIQFQNNGVVDDSQLPKDRFSAERLKGVDSTLKIQPAKLEDSAVYLCASSLVGGAQQPQHFGDGTRLSIL.

The chain is built from TRBV6-5 and TRBJ1-5, with 8 positions matching TRBD1. This CDR3 region has 15 residues. Germline assignment: CDR1 MNHEY and CDR2 SVGAGI. The junction had 0 bases not matched to a gene; V was cut back by 2 bases and J by 0 bases. The CDR3 loop reads CASSYTGGSNQPQHF. Here the CDR3 DNA reads TGTGCCAGCAGTTACACAGGGGGTAGCAATCAGCCCCAGCATTTT.

The rearrangement joins TRBV5-1 to TRBJ2-3, with 10 positions matching TRBD1. Trimming took 9 bases from V and 5 from J; bases not matched to a gene: 9. The CDR3 length is 14 residues. Germline V gene lookup returns CDR1 SGHRS and CDR2 YFSETQ. The CDR3 reads CATRQGAQEDTQYF. The CDR3 region has the DNA TGCGCCACCAGACAGGGGGCGCAGGAAGATACGCAGTATTTT.

This chain links TRBV13 with TRBJ2-1; 11 bases are shared with TRBD2. CDR1 and CDR2 from the germline V gene are PRHDT and FYEKMQ (reference sequence). This CDR3 comprises 16 residues. V lost 2 bases and J lost 4; bases outside the gene matches: 4. DNA for the CDR3: TGTGCCAGCAGCTTATATGCTAGCGGGGGGTACAATGAGCAGTTCTTC. Its translation is CASSLYASGGYNEQFF.

The V and J genes are TRBV7-9 and TRBJ1-2; 9 bases agree with TRBD1. Germline V lookup: CDR1 SEHNR, CDR2 FQNEAQ (reference sequence). V dropped 8 bases and J dropped 2; count of bases not matched to a gene: 0. The CDR3 has 12 amino acids. The CDR3: CASGTGNYGYTF. The CDR3 DNA is TGTGCCAGCGGGACAGGGAACTATGGCTACACCTTC.

The chain uses TRBV7-3 and TRBJ2-1, with D possibly being TRBD2 (5 bases). The germline CDR1 and CDR2 sequences are SGHTA and FQGTGA. This CDR3 has 15 residues. Trimming took 5 bases from V and 4 from J, leaving 15 bases between them. CDR3 loop: CASSPAGGEYNEQFF. The CDR3 bases are TGTGCCAGCAGCCCTGCAGGTGGGGAGTACAATGAGCAGTTCTTC. The full variable domain, rest sourced from reference TRBV7-3 and TRBJ2-1, is GAGVSQTPSNKVTEKGKYVELRCDPISGHTALYWYRQSLGQGPEFLIYFQGTGAADDSGLPNDRFFAVRPEGSVSTLKIQRTERGDSAVYLCASSPAGGEYNEQFFGPGTRLTVL.

V and J are TRBV3-1 (or the pseudogene TRBV3-2) and TRBJ2-7; 9 nucleotides match TRBD1. CDR1 is LGHDT and CDR2 is YNNKEL in the germline V gene (reference sequence). V lost 6 bases and J lost 5; bases outside the gene matches: 14. The CDR3 runs to 16 residues. The CDR3 sequence: CASRNTGGAVLNEQYF. The DNA for the CDR3 is TGTGCCAGCAGAAACACAGGGGGCGCGGTTCTAAACGAGCAGTACTTC.

The CDR3 here is CASSFVPTGELFF. For the CDR3, the DNA is TGTGCCAGCAGTTTCGTCCCGACCGGGGAGCTGTTTTTT. The chain is built from TRBV7-3 and TRBJ2-2; D not resolved. In germline, CDR1 is SGHTA, CDR2 FQGTGA. CDR3 length equals 13 residues. Trimming cost V 6 bases and J 5 bases, with 10 bases left between them.

This chain uses TRBV5-6 with TRBJ2-1; TRBD2 matches 14 bases. The CDR3 contains 16 residues. Germline V lookup: CDR1 SGHDT, CDR2 YYEEEE. V shed 4 bases and J 8 bases; nucleotides not matched to a gene: 8. The CDR3 nucleotides read TGTGCCAGCAGCCATCGACTAGCGGGGGGGCTTGATGAGCAGTTCTTC. It encodes CASSHRLAGGLDEQFF.